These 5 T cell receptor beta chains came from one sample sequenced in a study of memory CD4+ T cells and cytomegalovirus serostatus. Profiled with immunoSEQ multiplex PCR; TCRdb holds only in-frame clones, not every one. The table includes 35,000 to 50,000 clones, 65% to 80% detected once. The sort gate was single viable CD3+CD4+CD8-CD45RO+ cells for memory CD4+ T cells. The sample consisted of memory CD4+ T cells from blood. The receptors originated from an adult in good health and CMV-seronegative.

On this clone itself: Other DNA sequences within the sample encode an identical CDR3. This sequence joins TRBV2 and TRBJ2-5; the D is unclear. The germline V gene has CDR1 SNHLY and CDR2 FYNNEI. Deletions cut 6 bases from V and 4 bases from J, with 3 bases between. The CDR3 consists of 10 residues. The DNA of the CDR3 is TGTGCCAGCAGGCGAGAGACCCAGTACTTC. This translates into CASRRETQYF.

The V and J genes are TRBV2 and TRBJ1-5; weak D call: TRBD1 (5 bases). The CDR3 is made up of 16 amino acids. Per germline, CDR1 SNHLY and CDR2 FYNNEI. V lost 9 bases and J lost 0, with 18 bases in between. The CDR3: CASGEGRGYSNQPQHF. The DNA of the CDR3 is TGTGCCAGTGGAGAGGGACGGGGATATAGCAATCAGCCCCAGCATTTT.

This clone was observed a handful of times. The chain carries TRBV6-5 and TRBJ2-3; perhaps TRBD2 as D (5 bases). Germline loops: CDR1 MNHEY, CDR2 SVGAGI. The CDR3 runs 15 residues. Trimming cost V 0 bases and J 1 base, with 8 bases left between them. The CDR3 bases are TGTGCCAGCAGTTACTCGACTACCCGCACAGATACGCAGTATTTT. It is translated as CASSYSTTRTDTQYF.

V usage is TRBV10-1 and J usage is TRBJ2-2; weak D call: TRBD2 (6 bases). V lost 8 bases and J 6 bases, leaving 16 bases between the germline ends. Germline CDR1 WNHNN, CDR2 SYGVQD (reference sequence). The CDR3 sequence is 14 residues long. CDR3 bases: TGCGCCAGCCGGATGACTAGATCGTCCGGGGAGCTGTTTTTT. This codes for CASRMTRSSGELFF.

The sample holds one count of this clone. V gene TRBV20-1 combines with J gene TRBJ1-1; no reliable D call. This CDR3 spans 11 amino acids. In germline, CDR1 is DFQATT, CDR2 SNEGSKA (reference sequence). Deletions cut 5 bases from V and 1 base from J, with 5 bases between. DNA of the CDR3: TGCAGTGCTCAGGCGAACACTGAAGCTTTCTTT. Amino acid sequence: CSAQANTEAFF.